The 6 T cell receptor beta chains below come from one sample, sequenced in a study of blood T cells in healthy people across ages. A second PCR, run for about 7 to 12 cycles, used a sample-barcoded 5' primer plus a J-beta primer mix. TCRdb re-called the 5' RACE reads through MiXCR, storing one row per CDR3 protein. This table holds roughly 800,000 distinct CDR3 sequences, 58% found once. Sequencing input: blood. The receptors come from a man aged 25 to 40 in good health.

This clonotype was seen a few times. In nucleotides, the CDR3 is TGCAGTGCTAGGGGGGGTATAGAGAGCAATGGCTACACCTTC. This sequence encodes CSARGGIESNGYTF. This chain links TRBV20-1 with TRBJ1-2; perhaps TRBD1 as D (5 bases). V was pared by 3 bases and J by 6 bases, with 17 bases between. This CDR3 spans 14 amino acids. CDR1 is DFQATT, CDR2 SNEGSKA, per germline (reference sequence).

This clonotype was observed a handful of times. The rearrangement uses TRBV20-1 and TRBJ2-7, with no clear D. Germline assignment: CDR1 DFQATT and CDR2 SNEGSKA (reference sequence). This CDR3 has 13 residues. Trimming left V 0 bases short and J 3 bases short, with 9 bases between. The CDR3 here is CSAREEENYEQYF. CDR3 in DNA: TGCAGTGCTAGAGAAGAGGAGAACTACGAGCAGTACTTC.

V is TRBV4-2 and J is TRBJ2-3, with D uncertain. The CDR3 has 14 residues. The ends were cut back, 3 bases at V and 2 bases at J, with 9 bases in the middle. Germline V gene sequence: CDR1 LGHNA, CDR2 YNFKEQ. CDR3: CASSQVEDTDTQYF. CDR3 DNA: TGTGCCAGCAGCCAGGTCGAGGACACAGATACGCAGTATTTT.

Concerning this clonotype itself: A read error may produce the germline difference seen at one junction end. This chain links TRBV6-2 or TRBV6-3 with TRBJ2-7, with D perhaps being TRBD1 or TRBD2 (5 bases each). The CDR3 is made up of 13 amino acids. Germline CDR1 reads MNHEY; CDR2 reads SVGEGT. The CDR3 region is CVSRGVAYNEQYF. For the CDR3, the DNA is TGTGTCAGCAGAGGGGTAGCCTACAATGAGCAGTACTTC.

The chain links TRBV29-1 to TRBJ2-4; the D gene could be TRBD1 or TRBD2 (6 bases each). V lost 6 bases and J lost 13, with 22 bases in between. Germline V lookup: CDR1 SQVTM, CDR2 ANQGSEA. The CDR3 extends over 13 amino acids. For the CDR3, the DNA is TGCAGCGTCGTCGGAGCCAAGGGGGGTGAGCAGTACTTC. This codes for CSVVGAKGGEQYF.

The genes are TRBV29-1 and TRBJ2-1, with D possibly matching TRBD2 (6 bases). Germline V gives CDR1 SQVTM, CDR2 ANQGSEA. Trimming stripped 7 bases from V and 2 bases from J, with 15 bases between. CDR3 length: 14 amino acids. In nucleotides, the CDR3 is TGCAGCGCGCCGGGAGTAGGGACCTACAATGAGCAGTTCTTC. It specifies CSAPGVGTYNEQFF.